A single sample is the source of the 13 T cell receptor beta chains below, sequenced in a study of blood T cells in healthy people across ages. Combining a sample-barcoded 5' primer with a J-beta primer mix, a second PCR ran for about 7 to 12 cycles. TCRdb re-called the 5' RACE reads with MiXCR, one entry per CDR3 protein. The sample carries roughly 500,000 distinct CDR3 sequences, 27% recorded once. The sequencing input was blood. The receptors come from a woman aged 70-85 years in good health.

This clonotype was detected only once. The genes are TRBV13 and TRBJ2-5; TRBD2 agrees at 12 bases. CDR3 size: 17 residues. The V gene's germline CDR1 is PRHDT and CDR2 FYEKMQ (reference sequence). V shed 5 bases and J 4 bases; nucleotides not matched to a gene: 11. The CDR3 region has the DNA TGTGCCAGCAGCAAATATCTAGCGGGGGGGCACGGAGAGACCCAGTACTTC. It translates to CASSKYLAGGHGETQYF.

This clonotype was counted ten times or more. The chain couples TRBV27 to TRBJ2-5; no clear D. In germline, CDR1 is MNHEY, CDR2 SMNVEV (reference sequence). V lost 5 bases, J lost 2 bases, and 12 bases lay in between. This CDR3 spans 14 amino acids. In nucleotides, the CDR3 is TGTGCCAGCAGTACACGGACGGGTCAAGAGACCCAGTACTTC. Translating it yields CASSTRTGQETQYF.

CDR3 DNA sequence: TGTGCCAGCAGATATAATAATTCACCCCTCCACTTT. It translates to CASRYNNSPLHF. The chain is built from TRBV27 and TRBJ1-6; no clear D. Germline CDR1 and CDR2: MNHEY and SMNVEV (reference sequence). V gave up 6 bases and J gave up 5 bases, with 5 bases separating them. This CDR3 comprises 12 residues.

J is TRBJ1-5 and V is TRBV16; D not certain. This CDR3 comprises 12 residues. CDR1 is KGHSY and CDR2 is FQNENV in the germline V gene. Trimming removed 2 bases from V and 6 bases from J, with 5 bases in between. The CDR3 reads CASSQNVQPQHF. Written as DNA, the CDR3 is TGTGCCAGCAGCCAAAATGTTCAGCCCCAGCATTTT.

The chain carries TRBV3-1 and TRBJ2-1; D perhaps matches TRBD2 (6 bases). CDR1 is LGHDT and CDR2 is YNNKEL in the germline V gene (reference sequence). V lost 4 bases and J lost 0, with 16 bases in between. The CDR3 is 17 residues long. The CDR3: CASSPRVRGSSYNEQFF. The CDR3 region has the DNA TGTGCCAGCAGCCCCCGGGTCCGGGGGAGCTCCTACAATGAGCAGTTCTTC.

The chain is built from TRBV27 and TRBJ2-7; D ambiguous. The germline V and J ends were trimmed by 8 bases and 3 bases, with 14 bases remaining between them. There are 13 residues in the CDR3. Germline assignment: CDR1 MNHEY and CDR2 SMNVEV (reference sequence). The CDR3 region has the DNA TGTGCCAGCCGGGCCGGATCTCTCTACGAGCAGTACTTC. Its translation: CASRAGSLYEQYF.

The table lists this clonotype with a few counts. The V gene is TRBV19, the J gene TRBJ1-5, with 9 nucleotides matching TRBD1. The CDR3 is made up of 17 amino acids. The V gene end was trimmed by 3 bases and the J gene end by 4 bases; junction bases not matched to a gene: 10. Germline CDR1 and CDR2: LNHDA and SQIVND (reference sequence). Here the CDR3 DNA reads TGTGCCAGTAGTATCGGAGCCGGACAGGGGCGGAATCAGCCCCAGCATTTT. The encoded protein is CASSIGAGQGRNQPQHF.

This clonotype was counted only a few times. This chain connects TRBV12-3 or TRBV12-4 to TRBJ2-2, with D unresolved. V lost 6 bases, J lost 1 base, and 6 bases lay in between. The CDR3 loop spans 13 amino acids. CDR3: CASRTQNTGELFF. The CDR3 nucleotides are TGTGCCAGCAGGACACAGAACACCGGGGAGCTGTTTTTT.

Written as DNA, the CDR3 is TGTGCCAGCAGTTGGGTCCTGAACACCGGGGAGCTGTTTTTT. As protein: CASSWVLNTGELFF. The genes are TRBV2 and TRBJ2-2; D is unresolved. CDR3 size: 14 residues. The V end was cut by 5 bases, the J end by 1 base, with 8 bases between. Germline V lookup: CDR1 SNHLY, CDR2 FYNNEI.

This clonotype has more than one count but fewer than ten. The V and J genes are TRBV11-2 and TRBJ2-4; TRBD1 agrees at 7 bases. Per germline, CDR1 SGHAT and CDR2 FQNNGV. With 5 bases clipped from V and 9 bases from J, the junction kept 7 bases outside the gene matches. The CDR3 extends over 13 amino acids. CDR3 DNA sequence: TGTGCCAGCAGCATGACAGGGTCTGCCATTCAGTACTTC. This encodes CASSMTGSAIQYF.

On this clonotype: The CDR3 does not close with the conserved phenylalanine or tryptophan, likely indicating a read error. No DNA is shown, since the ends of the CDR3 on it are uncertain; the CDR3 is the one TCRdb lists. The rearrangement links TRBV11-2 to TRBJ2-3. The length of the CDR3 is 13 amino acids, counting both ends. Germline V lookup: CDR1 SGHAT, CDR2 FQNNGV. CDR3 in amino acids: CASSLDRTDTQYI.

The CDR3 sequence is CASSQDTTTQETQYF. CDR3 coding DNA: TGTGCCAGCAGCCAAGATACTACTACACAAGAGACCCAGTACTTC. The rearrangement uses TRBV4-2 and TRBJ2-5, with D unclear. Germline loops: CDR1 LGHNA, CDR2 YNFKEQ. This CDR3 contains 15 residues. V lost 0 bases to trimming and J lost 2 bases, with 10 bases between them.

The rearrangement joins TRBV7-6 to TRBJ2-5; D may correspond to TRBD1 or TRBD2 (5 bases each). The CDR3 runs to 14 residues. CDR1 and CDR2 from the germline V gene are SGHVS and FNYEAQ. Trimming cost V 6 bases and J 7 bases, with 18 bases left between them. CDR3 loop: CASRSTGTAGTQYF. The CDR3 nucleotides read TGTGCCAGCAGAAGTACCGGGACCGCGGGGACCCAGTACTTC.